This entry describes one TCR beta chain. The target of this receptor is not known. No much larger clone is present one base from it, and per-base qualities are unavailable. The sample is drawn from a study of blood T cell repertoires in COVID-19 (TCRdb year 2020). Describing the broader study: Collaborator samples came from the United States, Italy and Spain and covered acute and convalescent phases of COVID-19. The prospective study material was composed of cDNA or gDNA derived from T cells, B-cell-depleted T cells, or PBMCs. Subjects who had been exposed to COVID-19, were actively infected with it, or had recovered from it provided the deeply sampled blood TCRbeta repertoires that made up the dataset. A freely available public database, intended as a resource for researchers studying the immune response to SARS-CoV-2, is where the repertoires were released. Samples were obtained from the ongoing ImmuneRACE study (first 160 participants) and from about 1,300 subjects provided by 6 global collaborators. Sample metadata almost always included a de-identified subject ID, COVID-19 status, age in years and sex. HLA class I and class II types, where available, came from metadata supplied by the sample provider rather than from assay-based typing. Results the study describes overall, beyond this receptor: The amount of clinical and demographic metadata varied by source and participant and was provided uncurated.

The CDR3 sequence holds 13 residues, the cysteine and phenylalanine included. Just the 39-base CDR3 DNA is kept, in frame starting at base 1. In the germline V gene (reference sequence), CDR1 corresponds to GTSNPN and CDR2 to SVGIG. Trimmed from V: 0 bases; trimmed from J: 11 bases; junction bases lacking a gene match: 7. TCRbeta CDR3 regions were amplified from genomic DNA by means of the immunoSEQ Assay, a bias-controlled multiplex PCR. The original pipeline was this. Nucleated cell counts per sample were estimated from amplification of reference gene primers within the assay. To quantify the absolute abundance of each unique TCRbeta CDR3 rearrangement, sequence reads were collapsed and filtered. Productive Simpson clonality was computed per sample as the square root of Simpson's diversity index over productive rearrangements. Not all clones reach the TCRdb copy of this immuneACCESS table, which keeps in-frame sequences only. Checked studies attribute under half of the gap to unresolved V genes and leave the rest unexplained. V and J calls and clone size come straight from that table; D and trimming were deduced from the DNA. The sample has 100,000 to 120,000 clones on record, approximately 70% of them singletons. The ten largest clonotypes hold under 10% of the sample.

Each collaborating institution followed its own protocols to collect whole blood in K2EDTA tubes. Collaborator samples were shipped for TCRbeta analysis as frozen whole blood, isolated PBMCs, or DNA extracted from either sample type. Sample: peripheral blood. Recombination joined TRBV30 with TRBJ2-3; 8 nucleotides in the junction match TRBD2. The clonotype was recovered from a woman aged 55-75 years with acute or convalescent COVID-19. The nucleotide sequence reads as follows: TGTGCCTGGAGTGTAAGCGGCGCGGGAGGGCAGTATTTT. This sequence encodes CAWSVSGAGGQYF.